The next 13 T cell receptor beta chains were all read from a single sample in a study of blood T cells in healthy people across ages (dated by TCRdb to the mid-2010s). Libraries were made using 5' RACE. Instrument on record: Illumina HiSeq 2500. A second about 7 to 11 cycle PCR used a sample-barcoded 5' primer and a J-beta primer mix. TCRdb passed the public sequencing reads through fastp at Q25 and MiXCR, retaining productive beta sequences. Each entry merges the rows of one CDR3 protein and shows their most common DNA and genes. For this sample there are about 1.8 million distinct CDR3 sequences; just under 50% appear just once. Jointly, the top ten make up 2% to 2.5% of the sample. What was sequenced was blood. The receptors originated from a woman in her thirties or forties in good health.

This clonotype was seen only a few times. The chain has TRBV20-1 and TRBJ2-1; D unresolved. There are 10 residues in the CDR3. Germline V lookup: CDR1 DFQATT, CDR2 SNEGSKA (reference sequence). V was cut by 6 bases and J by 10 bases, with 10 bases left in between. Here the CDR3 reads CSAGLGEQFF. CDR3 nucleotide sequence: TGCAGTGCCGGGTTGGGGGAGCAGTTCTTC.

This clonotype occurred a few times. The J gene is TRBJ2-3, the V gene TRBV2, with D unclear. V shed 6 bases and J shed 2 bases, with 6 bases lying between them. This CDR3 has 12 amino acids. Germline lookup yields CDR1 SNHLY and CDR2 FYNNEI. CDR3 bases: TGTGCCAGCAGGGGTCCCACAGATACGCAGTATTTT. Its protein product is CASRGPTDTQYF.

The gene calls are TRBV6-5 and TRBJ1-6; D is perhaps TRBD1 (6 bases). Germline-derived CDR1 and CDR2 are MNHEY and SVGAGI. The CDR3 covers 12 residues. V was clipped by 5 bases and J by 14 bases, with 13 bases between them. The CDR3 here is CASSRTGLALHF. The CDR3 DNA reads TGTGCCAGCAGTCGAACAGGGTTGGCCCTCCACTTT.

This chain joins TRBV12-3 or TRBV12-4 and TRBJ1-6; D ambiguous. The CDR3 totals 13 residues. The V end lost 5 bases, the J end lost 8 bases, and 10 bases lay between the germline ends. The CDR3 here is CASSGIYDSPLHF. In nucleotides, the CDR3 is TGTGCCAGCAGTGGGATTTATGATTCACCCCTCCACTTT.

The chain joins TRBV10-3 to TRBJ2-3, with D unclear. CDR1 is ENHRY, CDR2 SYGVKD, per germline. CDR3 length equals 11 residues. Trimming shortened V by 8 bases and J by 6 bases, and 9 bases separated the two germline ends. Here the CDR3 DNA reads TGTGCCATCTTGGCACTTGATACGCAGTATTTT. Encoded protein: CAILALDTQYF.

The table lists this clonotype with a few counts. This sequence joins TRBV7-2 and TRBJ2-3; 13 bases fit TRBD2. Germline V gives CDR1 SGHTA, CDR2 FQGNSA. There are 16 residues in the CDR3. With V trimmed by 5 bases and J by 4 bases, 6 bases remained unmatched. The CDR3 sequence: CASSPTSGGDPDTQYF. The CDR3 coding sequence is TGTGCCAGCAGCCCCACTAGCGGGGGGGACCCAGATACGCAGTATTTT.

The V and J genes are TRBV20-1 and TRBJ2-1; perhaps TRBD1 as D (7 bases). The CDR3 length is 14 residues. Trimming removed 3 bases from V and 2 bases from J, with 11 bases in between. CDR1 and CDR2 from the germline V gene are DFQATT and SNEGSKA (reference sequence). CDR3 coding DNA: TGCAGTGCTAGCAGGGGGGCCGCCTACAATGAGCAGTTCTTC. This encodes CSASRGAAYNEQFF.

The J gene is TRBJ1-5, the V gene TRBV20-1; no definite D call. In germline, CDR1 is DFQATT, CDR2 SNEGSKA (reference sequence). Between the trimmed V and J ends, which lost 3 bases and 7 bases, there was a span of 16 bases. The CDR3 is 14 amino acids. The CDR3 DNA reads TGCAGTGCTAGTTCCCTCCTAAGCGGGCAGCCCCAGCATTTT. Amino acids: CSASSLLSGQPQHF.

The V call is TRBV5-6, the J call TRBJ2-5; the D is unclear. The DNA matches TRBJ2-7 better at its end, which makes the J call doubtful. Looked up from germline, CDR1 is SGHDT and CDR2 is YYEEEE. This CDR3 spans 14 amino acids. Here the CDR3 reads CASSSRMFIYEQYF. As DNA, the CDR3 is TGTGCCAGCAGCTCACGGATGTTTATTTACGAGCAGTACTTC.

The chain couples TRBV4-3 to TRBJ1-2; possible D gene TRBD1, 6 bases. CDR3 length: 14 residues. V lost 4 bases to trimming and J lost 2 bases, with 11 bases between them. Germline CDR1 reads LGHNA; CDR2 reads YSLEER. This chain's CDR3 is CASSRNRANYGYTF. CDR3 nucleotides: TGCGCCAGCAGCCGTAACAGGGCCAACTATGGCTACACCTTC.

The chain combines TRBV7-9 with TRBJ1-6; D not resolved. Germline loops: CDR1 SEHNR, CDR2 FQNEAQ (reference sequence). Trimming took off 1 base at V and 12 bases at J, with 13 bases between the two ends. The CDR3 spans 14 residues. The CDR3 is CASSLGTEYGPLHF. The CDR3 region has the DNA TGTGCCAGCAGCTTAGGAACAGAGTACGGACCCCTCCACTTT.

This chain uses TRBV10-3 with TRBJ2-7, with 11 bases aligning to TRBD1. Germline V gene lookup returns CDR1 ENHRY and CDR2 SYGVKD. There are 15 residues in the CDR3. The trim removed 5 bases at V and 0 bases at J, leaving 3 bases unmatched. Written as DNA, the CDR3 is TGTGCCATCAGTTTAGGGACAGGGGGCTCCTACGAGCAGTACTTC. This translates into CAISLGTGGSYEQYF.

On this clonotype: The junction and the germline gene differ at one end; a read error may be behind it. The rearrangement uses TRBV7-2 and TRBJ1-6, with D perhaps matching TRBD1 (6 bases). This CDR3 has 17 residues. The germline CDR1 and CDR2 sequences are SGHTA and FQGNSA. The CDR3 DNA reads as TGTGCCAGCATCTTAAACTGGACAGCACACTTAAATTCACCCCTCCACTTT. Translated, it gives CASILNWTAHLNSPLHF.